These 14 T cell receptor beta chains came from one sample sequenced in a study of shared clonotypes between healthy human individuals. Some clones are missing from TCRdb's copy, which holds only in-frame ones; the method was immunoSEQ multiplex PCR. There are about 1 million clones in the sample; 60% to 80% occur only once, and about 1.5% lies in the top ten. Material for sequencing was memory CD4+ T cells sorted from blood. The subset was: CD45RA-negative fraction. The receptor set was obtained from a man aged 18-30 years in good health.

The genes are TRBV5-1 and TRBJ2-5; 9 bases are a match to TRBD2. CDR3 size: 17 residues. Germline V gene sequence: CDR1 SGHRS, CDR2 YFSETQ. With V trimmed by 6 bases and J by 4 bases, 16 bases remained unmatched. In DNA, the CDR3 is TGCGCCAGCATCCGGGGCGGGGGGGCCCCCACACGAGAGACCCAGTACTTC. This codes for CASIRGGGAPTRETQYF.

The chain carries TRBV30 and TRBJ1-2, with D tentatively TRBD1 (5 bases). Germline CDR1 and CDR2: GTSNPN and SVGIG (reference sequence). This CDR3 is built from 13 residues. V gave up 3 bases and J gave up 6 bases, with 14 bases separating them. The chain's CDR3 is CAWSDRGSDGYTF. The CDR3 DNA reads TGTGCCTGGAGCGATCGGGGCTCGGATGGCTACACCTTC.

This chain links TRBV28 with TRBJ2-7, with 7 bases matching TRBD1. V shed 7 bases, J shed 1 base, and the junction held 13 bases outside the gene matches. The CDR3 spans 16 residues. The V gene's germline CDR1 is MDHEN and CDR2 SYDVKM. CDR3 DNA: TGTGCCAGCATTCCCGCTCCCGGGACAGAATCCTACGAGCAGTACTTC. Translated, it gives CASIPAPGTESYEQYF.

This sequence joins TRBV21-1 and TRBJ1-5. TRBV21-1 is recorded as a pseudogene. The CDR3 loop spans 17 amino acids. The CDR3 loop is CASSKALWEGSNQPQHF. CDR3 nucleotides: TGTGCCAGCAGCAAAGCGCTTTGGGAGGGGAGCAATCAGCCCCAGCATTTT.

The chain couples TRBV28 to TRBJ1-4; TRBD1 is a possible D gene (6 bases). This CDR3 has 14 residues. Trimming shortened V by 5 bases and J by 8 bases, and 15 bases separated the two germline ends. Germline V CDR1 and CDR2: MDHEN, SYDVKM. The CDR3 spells CASSLGHLPEKLFF. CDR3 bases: TGTGCCAGCAGTCTGGGACATTTGCCCGAAAAACTGTTTTTT.

CDR3 residues: CASSDRGGSTEAFF. In nucleotides, the CDR3 is TGTGCCAGCTCGGATCGGGGTGGGAGCACTGAAGCTTTCTTT. The rearrangement uses TRBV18 and TRBJ1-1; D ambiguous. Looked up from germline, CDR1 is KGHSH and CDR2 is LQKENI. This CDR3 is built from 14 residues. V gave up 6 bases and J gave up 4 bases, with 15 bases separating them.

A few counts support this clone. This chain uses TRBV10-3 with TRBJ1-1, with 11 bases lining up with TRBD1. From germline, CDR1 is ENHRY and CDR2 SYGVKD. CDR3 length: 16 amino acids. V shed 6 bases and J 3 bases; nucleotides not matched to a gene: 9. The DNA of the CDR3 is TGTGCCATCAGGGGGGACAGGGGGATAATGGACACTGAAGCTTTCTTT. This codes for CAIRGDRGIMDTEAFF.

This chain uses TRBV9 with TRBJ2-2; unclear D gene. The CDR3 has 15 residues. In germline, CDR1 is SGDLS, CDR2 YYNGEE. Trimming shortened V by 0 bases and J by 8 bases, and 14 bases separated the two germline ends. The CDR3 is CASSVDGGAIGELFF. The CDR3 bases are TGTGCCAGCAGCGTAGACGGCGGAGCCATAGGGGAGCTGTTTTTT. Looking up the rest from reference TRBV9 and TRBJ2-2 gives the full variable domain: DSGVTQTPKHLITATGQRVTLRCSPRSGDLSVYWYQQSLDQGLQFLIQYYNGEERAKGNILERFSAQQFPDLHSELNLSSLELGDSALYFCASSVDGGAIGELFFGEGSRLTVL.

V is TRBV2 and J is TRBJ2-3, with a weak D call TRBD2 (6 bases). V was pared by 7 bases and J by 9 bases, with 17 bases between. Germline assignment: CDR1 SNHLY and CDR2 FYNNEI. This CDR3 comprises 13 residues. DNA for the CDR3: TGTGCCAGCACCACCCAACTGGCGGGGACGCAGTATTTT. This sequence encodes CASTTQLAGTQYF.

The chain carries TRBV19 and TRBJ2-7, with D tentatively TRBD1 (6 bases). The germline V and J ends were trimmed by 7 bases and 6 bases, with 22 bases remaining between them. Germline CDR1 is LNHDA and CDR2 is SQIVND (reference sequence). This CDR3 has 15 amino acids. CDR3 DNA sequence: TGTGCCAGTACCGCCGGGCAGGGGCTTTTGAGCGAGCAGTACTTC. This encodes CASTAGQGLLSEQYF. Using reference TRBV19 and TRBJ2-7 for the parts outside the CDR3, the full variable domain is DGGITQSPKYLFRKEGQNVTLSCEQNLNHDAMYWYRQDPGQGLRLIYYSQIVNDFQKGDIAEGYSVSREKKESFPLTVTSAQKNPTAFYLCASTAGQGLLSEQYFGPGTRLTVT.

CDR3 bases: TGTGCCAGCAGCTTCGGGACGGGTGGTAGCACAGATACGCAGTATTTT. Amino acid sequence: CASSFGTGGSTDTQYF. The rearrangement uses TRBV9 and TRBJ2-3; D might be TRBD1 or TRBD2, each matching 5 bases. The ends were cut back, 4 bases at V and 0 bases at J, with 15 bases in the middle. This CDR3 is 16 amino acids long. Germline V gene sequence: CDR1 SGDLS, CDR2 YYNGEE.

The CDR3 DNA is TGTGCCAGCAGTTCGAGGCGGTTCCAAGAGACCCAGTACTTC. Its protein is CASSSRRFQETQYF. The chain has TRBV6-6 and TRBJ2-5; D unclear. The CDR3 is 14 residues long. Trimming removed 4 bases from V and 1 base from J, with 10 bases in between. From germline, CDR1 is MNHNY and CDR2 SVGAGI (reference sequence).

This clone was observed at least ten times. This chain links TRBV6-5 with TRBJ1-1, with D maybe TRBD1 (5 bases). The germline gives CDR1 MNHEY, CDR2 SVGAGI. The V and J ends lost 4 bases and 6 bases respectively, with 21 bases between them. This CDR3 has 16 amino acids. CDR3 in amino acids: CASSSGPQRGSSEAFF. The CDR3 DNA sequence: TGTGCCAGCAGTTCGGGGCCGCAGCGTGGGAGCTCTGAAGCTTTCTTT.

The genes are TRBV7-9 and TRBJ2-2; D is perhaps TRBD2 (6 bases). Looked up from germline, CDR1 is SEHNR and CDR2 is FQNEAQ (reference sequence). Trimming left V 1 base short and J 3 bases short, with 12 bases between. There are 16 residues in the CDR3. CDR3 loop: CASSLVSGSDTGELFF. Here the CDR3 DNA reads TGTGCCAGCAGCTTAGTATCCGGGAGTGACACCGGGGAGCTGTTTTTT.